Listed here are 27 T cell receptor beta chains from one sample, sequenced in a study of blood T cell repertoires in COVID-19. Sequencing was performed with immunoSEQ multiplex PCR; in TCRdb, only in-frame clones are kept and a portion is missing. The sample has about 100,000 clones, 70% to 80% seen once. Sequenced sample: peripheral blood. Receptors were obtained from an older man with active or convalescent COVID-19.

This chain links TRBV6-1 with TRBJ1-5, with D unresolved. V gave up 0 bases and J gave up 4 bases, with 7 bases separating them. From germline, CDR1 is MNHNS and CDR2 SASEGT. The length of the CDR3 is 14 residues. CDR3 sequence: CASSEAQSNQPQHF. The CDR3 DNA reads TGTGCCAGCAGTGAAGCGCAGTCTAATCAGCCCCAGCATTTT.

The J gene is TRBJ2-5, the V gene TRBV28, with TRBD1 identical over 11 bases. Germline lookup yields CDR1 MDHEN and CDR2 SYDVKM. Losses at the gene ends were 10 bases for V and 4 bases for J; bases not matched to a gene: 14. The CDR3 extends over 16 amino acids. Written as DNA, the CDR3 is TGTGCCACCCTTCCTCAGCCGGGACAGGGGGGAGAGACCCAGTACTTC. Its protein product is CATLPQPGQGGETQYF.

The CDR3 sequence is CASSYFPDRNQPQHF. CDR3 bases: TGTGCCAGCAGTTATTTTCCGGACAGAAATCAGCCCCAGCATTTT. The rearrangement links TRBV6-4 to TRBJ1-5; a weak D match, TRBD1 (6 bases). Trimming stripped 5 bases from V and 4 bases from J, with 15 bases between. CDR3 length equals 15 residues. Germline values: CDR1 MRHNA, CDR2 SNTAGT.

The chain recombines TRBV5-1 with TRBJ2-7, with D possibly matching TRBD1 (6 bases). Germline V CDR1 and CDR2: SGHRS, YFSETQ. V was cut by 7 bases and J by 4 bases, with 21 bases left in between. CDR3 length equals 15 residues. As DNA, the CDR3 is TGCGCCAGCCGATCTCTACAGGGCCTACAATACGAGCAGTACTTC. Amino acid sequence: CASRSLQGLQYEQYF.

The chain combines TRBV10-2 with TRBJ2-7, with TRBD2 matching 13 bases. CDR3 length equals 16 residues. Germline V gene lookup returns CDR1 WSHSY and CDR2 SAAADI. With V trimmed by 6 bases and J by 0 bases, 5 bases remained unmatched. The CDR3 DNA is TGCGCCAGCAGGGATCGGACTAGCGGGAGCTCCTACGAGCAGTACTTC. This translates into CASRDRTSGSSYEQYF.

This chain connects TRBV3-1 (or the pseudogene TRBV3-2) to TRBJ1-6; D not certain. V was pared by 2 bases and J by 7 bases, with 15 bases between. The CDR3 has 16 amino acids. CDR1 LGHDT and CDR2 YNNKEL come from the germline V gene (reference sequence). CDR3 region: CASSQRGGWRNSPLHF. CDR3 nucleotides: TGTGCCAGCAGCCAAAGAGGAGGGTGGAGGAATTCACCCCTCCACTTT.

The chain couples TRBV19 to TRBJ1-5, with D unresolved. The CDR3 spans 14 residues. The ends were cut back, 4 bases at V and 2 bases at J, with 9 bases in the middle. Germline loops: CDR1 LNHDA, CDR2 SQIVND (reference sequence). The CDR3 spells CASSTPGGNQPQHF. CDR3 bases: TGTGCCAGTAGTACCCCCGGGGGCAATCAGCCCCAGCATTTT. Looking up the rest from reference TRBV19 and TRBJ1-5 gives the full variable domain: DGGITQSPKYLFRKEGQNVTLSCEQNLNHDAMYWYRQDPGQGLRLIYYSQIVNDFQKGDIAEGYSVSREKKESFPLTVTSAQKNPTAFYLCASSTPGGNQPQHFGDGTRLSIL.

The CDR3 DNA follows: TGTGCCAGCAGAAAAGGGGGTGCCACAGATACGCAGTATTTT. Translation gives CASRKGGATDTQYF. The chain joins TRBV7-3 to TRBJ2-3, with D possibly matching TRBD1 (6 bases). Between the trimmed V and J ends, which lost 6 bases and 2 bases, there was a span of 12 bases. CDR3 length: 14 amino acids. Germline CDR1 reads SGHTA; CDR2 reads FQGTGA.

The V and J genes are TRBV7-2 and TRBJ2-3; 13 bases align to TRBD2. The germline V gene has CDR1 SGHTA and CDR2 FQGNSA. This CDR3 comprises 15 residues. Unmatched junction bases numbered 5, after V lost 5 bases and J lost 6 bases. In DNA form, the CDR3 reads TGTGCCAGCAGCCCCGTGACTAGCGGGGGGGATACGCAGTATTTT. Translated: CASSPVTSGGDTQYF.

This clone has only one observation. The chain links TRBV9 to TRBJ2-3; the match to TRBD1 covers 8 bases. V dropped 5 bases and J dropped 1; count of bases not matched to a gene: 3. This CDR3 is built from 14 residues. Germline assignment: CDR1 SGDLS and CDR2 YYNGEE. The CDR3 region has the DNA TGTGCCAGCAGAAAGACAGGGGGCACAGATACGCAGTATTTT. Translated, it gives CASRKTGGTDTQYF. Full variable domain (rest looked up from reference TRBV9 and TRBJ2-3): DSGVTQTPKHLITATGQRVTLRCSPRSGDLSVYWYQQSLDQGLQFLIQYYNGEERAKGNILERFSAQQFPDLHSELNLSSLELGDSALYFCASRKTGGTDTQYFGPGTRLTVL.

This clone was detected a few times. The chain joins TRBV28 to TRBJ1-1, with a tentative D call TRBD1 (5 bases). CDR1 is MDHEN and CDR2 is SYDVKM in the germline V gene. CDR3 length: 15 amino acids. Trimming stripped 5 bases from V and 1 base from J, with 14 bases between. CDR3 DNA: TGTGCCAGCAGTGCTGGGGCAGCGAAGAACACTGAAGCTTTCTTT. Its protein product is CASSAGAAKNTEAFF.

The chain uses TRBV6-2 or TRBV6-3 and TRBJ1-5, with D possibly being TRBD1 (5 bases). V was pared by 4 bases and J by 1 base, with 8 bases between. The germline V gene has CDR1 MNHEY and CDR2 SVGEGT. This CDR3 spans 14 amino acids. For the CDR3, the DNA is TGTGCCAGCAGTTGGGGGGGAAGCAATCAGCCCCAGCATTTT. It codes for CASSWGGSNQPQHF.

The rearrangement uses TRBV18 and TRBJ2-3; 10 bases match TRBD2. With V trimmed by 6 bases and J by 2 bases, 8 bases remained unmatched. Germline V gives CDR1 KGHSH, CDR2 LQKENI. There are 16 residues in the CDR3. CDR3 DNA sequence: TGTGCCAGCTCGGTGGCTAGCGGGGGTATCACAGATACGCAGTATTTT. Translated: CASSVASGGITDTQYF. Full variable domain (outside the CDR3, taken from reference TRBV18 and TRBJ2-3): NAGVMQNPRHLVRRRGQEARLRCSPMKGHSHVYWYRQLPEEGLKFMVYLQKENIIDESGMPKERFSAEFPKEGPSILRIQQVVRGDSAAYFCASSVASGGITDTQYFGPGTRLTVL.

The chain has TRBV7-9 and TRBJ1-2, with D maybe TRBD1 (6 bases). V was pared by 1 base and J by 4 bases, with 13 bases between. CDR1 SEHNR and CDR2 FQNEAQ come from the germline V gene (reference sequence). This CDR3 has 15 amino acids. CDR3 nucleotide sequence: TGTGCCAGCAGCTTAGGACAGGCTGCAAGCTATGGCTACACCTTC. It encodes CASSLGQAASYGYTF.

This chain joins TRBV6-5 and TRBJ1-5; D possibly corresponds to TRBD1 (5 bases). V was pared by 6 bases and J by 7 bases, with 13 bases between. The CDR3 totals 13 residues. Germline CDR1 MNHEY, CDR2 SVGAGI. The CDR3 is CASSILWGQPQHF. Here the CDR3 DNA reads TGTGCCAGCAGCATTCTATGGGGCCAGCCCCAGCATTTT.

This clone was observed a few times. V gene TRBV7-9 combines with J gene TRBJ2-5; D might be TRBD2 (6 bases). Germline lookup yields CDR1 SEHNR and CDR2 FQNEAQ (reference sequence). V was clipped by 5 bases and J by 1 base, with 11 bases between them. The CDR3 sequence is 14 residues long. The CDR3 nucleotides read TGTGCCAGCAGCGCCTGGGACTCCCAAGAGACCCAGTACTTC. Its translation is CASSAWDSQETQYF.

This chain links TRBV3-1 (or the pseudogene TRBV3-2) with TRBJ1-3; 7 nucleotides agree with TRBD1. Trimming took 5 bases from V and 0 from J; bases not matched to a gene: 13. The CDR3 contains 18 residues. Germline V gene sequence: CDR1 LGHDT, CDR2 YNNKEL (reference sequence). CDR3 protein: CASSSQDYSGGSGNTIYF. DNA for the CDR3: TGTGCCAGCAGCTCACAGGATTACTCAGGGGGCTCTGGAAACACCATATATTTT.

This clone was observed once. The gene calls are TRBV6-1 and TRBJ1-1; perhaps TRBD1 as D (5 bases). CDR3 length: 15 residues. Germline-derived CDR1 and CDR2 are MNHNS and SASEGT. Deletions cut 3 bases from V and 4 bases from J, with 15 bases between. The CDR3 region is CASSEGPGRGTEAFF. In DNA, the CDR3 is TGTGCCAGCAGTGAGGGGCCAGGGAGGGGCACTGAAGCTTTCTTT.

The rearrangement joins TRBV5-1 to TRBJ2-3; the match to TRBD2 covers 8 bases. This CDR3 contains 14 residues. V trimming: 2 bases; J trimming: 3 bases; junction bases outside the gene matches: 2. Germline V lookup: CDR1 SGHRS, CDR2 YFSETQ. The CDR3 region is CASSLGGGTDTQYF. The CDR3 DNA follows: TGCGCCAGCAGCTTAGGCGGGGGGACAGATACGCAGTATTTT.

This clone showed up just a few times. V and J are TRBV4-1 and TRBJ2-1, with D possibly TRBD1 on 5 matching bases. Per germline, CDR1 MGHRA and CDR2 YSYEKL. The CDR3 spans 11 residues. The V end lost 7 bases, the J end lost 9 bases, and 10 bases lay between the germline ends. As DNA, the CDR3 is TGCGCCAGCACCCAGGGCCCTGAGCAGTTCTTC. Its translation: CASTQGPEQFF.

The V gene is TRBV30, the J gene TRBJ2-7, with a possible D match to TRBD2 (7 bases). Germline loops: CDR1 GTSNPN, CDR2 SVGIG (reference sequence). The length of the CDR3 is 13 residues. Trimming took 3 bases from V and 5 from J, leaving 14 bases between them. CDR3 sequence (DNA): TGTGCCTGGAGAAGGGGGGGCCAGAACGAGCAGTACTTC. Protein sequence: CAWRRGGQNEQYF.

This clone was picked up a small number of times. The rearrangement uses TRBV5-1 and TRBJ2-3; D gene unclear. Germline CDR1 and CDR2: SGHRS and YFSETQ. This CDR3 spans 11 amino acids. V lost 6 bases and J 2 bases, leaving 4 bases between the germline ends. DNA of the CDR3: TGCGCCAGCACCCTCACAGATACGCAGTATTTT. Translating gives CASTLTDTQYF. The full variable domain, rest sourced from reference TRBV5-1 and TRBJ2-3, is KAGVTQTPRYLIKTRGQQVTLSCSPISGHRSVSWYQQTPGQGLQFLFEYFSETQRNKGNFPGRFSGRQFSNSRSEMNVSTLELGDSALYLCASTLTDTQYFGPGTRLTVL.

Note on this clone: Distinct nucleotide sequences in the sample also encode this CDR3. The chain uses TRBV19 and TRBJ1-6; D is undetermined. The CDR3 has 13 residues. The germline gives CDR1 LNHDA, CDR2 SQIVND (reference sequence). Trimming removed 1 base at V and 8 bases at J, with 6 bases between. For the CDR3, the DNA is TGTGCCAGTAGTATAGGCGGCGATTCACCCCTCCACTTT. Encoded protein: CASSIGGDSPLHF.

The CDR3: CASSLGLAPETQYF. CDR3 bases: TGTGCCAGCTCACTCGGACTAGCCCCAGAGACCCAGTACTTC. The rearrangement uses TRBV18 and TRBJ2-5, with 8 bases matching TRBD2. J gave up 4 bases and V 4 bases, and 5 bases lay outside the gene matches. Germline V gene lookup returns CDR1 KGHSH and CDR2 LQKENI. The CDR3 consists of 14 residues. The full variable domain, in which reference TRBV18 and TRBJ2-5 provide the parts outside the CDR3, is NAGVMQNPRHLVRRRGQEARLRCSPMKGHSHVYWYRQLPEEGLKFMVYLQKENIIDESGMPKERFSAEFPKEGPSILRIQQVVRGDSAAYFCASSLGLAPETQYFGPGTRLLVL.

This clone was recorded a few times. The V and J genes are TRBV6-6 and TRBJ1-4; no clear D. Trimming took off 3 bases at V and 8 bases at J, with 4 bases between the two ends. The CDR3 has 11 residues. Per germline, CDR1 MNHNY and CDR2 SVGAGI (reference sequence). The CDR3 loop is CASSYKEKLFF. The DNA for the CDR3 is TGTGCCAGCAGTTATAAAGAAAAACTGTTTTTT.

The rearrangement uses TRBV19 and TRBJ1-3; no clear D gene. Trimming took 0 bases from V and 2 from J, leaving 8 bases between them. This CDR3 contains 15 residues. CDR1 and CDR2 (germline): LNHDA, SQIVND (reference sequence). The CDR3 DNA reads as TGTGCCAGTAGTATAGACCCGGGAACTGGAAACACCATATATTTT. Its protein product is CASSIDPGTGNTIYF.

The CDR3 nucleotides read TGTGCCAGCAGCCAAGGGACTAGCGCGAACACCGGGGAGCTGTTTTTT. It translates to CASSQGTSANTGELFF. The genes are TRBV4-2 and TRBJ2-2, with 9 bases aligning to TRBD2. CDR3 length: 16 amino acids. The germline gives CDR1 LGHNA, CDR2 YNFKEQ. The trim removed 1 base at V and 0 bases at J, leaving 0 bases unmatched.